This TCR beta chain was captured by sequencing in a study of shared clonotypes between healthy human individuals. Whole-study results and caveats: Lower generation probabilities were found for non-shared clonotypes than for those shared by all four donors. The study sampled only blood, and tissue repertoires likely differ.

Germline V CDR1 and CDR2: MNHEY, SMNVEV (reference sequence). With 8 bases clipped from V and 4 bases from J, the junction kept 10 bases outside the gene matches. The CDR3 sequence is 15 residues long. On this clone itself: What it binds is unknown.

The naive CD8 subset, CD45RO-negative cells positively selected for CCR7, excluded terminally differentiated effector memory CD45RA+ cells. Donors were healthy HIV-negative adults without recently reported acute infections or vaccinations. Replicate PCRs run on sorted subsets employed 200 ng DNA, around 31,000 T cell genomes. The method was immunoSEQ multiplex PCR; TCRdb's version includes in-frame clones alone and lacks a portion of them. The sample lists around 1.9 million clones, over 85% occurring once. The V call is TRBV27, the J call TRBJ2-3; 9 bases agree with TRBD1. Sequencing used naive CD8+ T cells from PBMCs. The TCR comes from a man aged 18 to 29 in good health. Some clones in this sample may be carry-over from other donors' samples. CDR3 protein: CASLGQGSSPDTQYF. The CDR3 DNA follows: TGTGCCAGCTTGGGACAGGGAAGTTCCCCAGATACGCAGTATTTT.